These 23 T cell receptor beta chains came from one sample sequenced in a study of blood T cell repertoires in COVID-19. Produced via immunoSEQ multiplex PCR; TCRdb's table is partial and in-frame only. The sample comprises approximately 180,000 clones, about 90% of which are singletons, and around 2.6% rests with the top ten. Sample: peripheral blood. The source of these receptors is a middle-aged man with active or convalescent COVID-19.

V is TRBV7-9 and J is TRBJ2-2, with 7 bases fitting TRBD1. From germline, CDR1 is SEHNR and CDR2 FQNEAQ (reference sequence). The junction had 3 bases not matched to a gene; V was cut back by 5 bases and J by 0 bases. The CDR3 loop spans 15 amino acids. CDR3 protein: CASSPDRANTGELFF. CDR3 nucleotides: TGTGCCAGCAGCCCTGACAGGGCGAACACCGGGGAGCTGTTTTTT.

The chain couples TRBV18 to TRBJ1-2; 7 bases align to TRBD1. The germline gives CDR1 KGHSH, CDR2 LQKENI. The CDR3 covers 14 residues. The V and J ends lost 3 bases and 1 base, in that order; junction bases with no gene match: 2. CDR3 DNA sequence: TGTGCCAGCTCACCGGGGGACAGTAACTATGGCTACACCTTC. Amino acid sequence: CASSPGDSNYGYTF.

The CDR3 reads CASTGFGNQPQHF. Here the CDR3 DNA reads TGTGCCAGTACAGGGTTCGGCAATCAGCCCCAGCATTTT. V and J are TRBV2 and TRBJ1-5, with D perhaps TRBD1 (6 bases). Per the germline V gene, CDR1 is SNHLY and CDR2 is FYNNEI. The CDR3 length is 13 residues. V was clipped by 9 bases and J by 2 bases, with 11 bases between them.

The J gene is TRBJ2-7, the V gene TRBV9; 8 bases map to TRBD2. Losses at the gene ends were 4 bases for V and 1 base for J; bases not matched to a gene: 7. This CDR3 region has 15 residues. Germline V gives CDR1 SGDLS, CDR2 YYNGEE. Here the CDR3 DNA reads TGTGCCAGCAGCCCGGGAGGGGATCCATCCTACGAGCAGTACTTC. As protein: CASSPGGDPSYEQYF.

The gene calls are TRBV30 and TRBJ1-5; the match to TRBD1 covers 8 bases. CDR1 and CDR2 from the germline V gene are GTSNPN and SVGIG (reference sequence). The junction had 6 bases not matched to a gene; V was cut back by 4 bases and J by 7 bases. The CDR3 sequence is 13 residues long. The CDR3 sequence is CAWTRGLDQPQHF. The CDR3 nucleotides read TGTGCCTGGACCAGGGGGCTGGACCAGCCCCAGCATTTT.

V and J are TRBV27 and TRBJ1-1; maybe TRBD1 (6 bases). V was pared by 8 bases and J by 4 bases, with 17 bases between. This CDR3 spans 14 amino acids. The germline V gene encodes CDR1 MNHEY and CDR2 SMNVEV (reference sequence). The CDR3 DNA is TGTGCCAGCTGTCAACAGGGTTTGCGCACTGAAGCTTTCTTT. Amino acid sequence: CASCQQGLRTEAFF.

This sequence joins TRBV2 and TRBJ1-6; 7 positions match TRBD1. Germline CDR1 SNHLY, CDR2 FYNNEI. V was clipped by 3 bases and J by 8 bases; unmatched bases: 13. The CDR3 spans 17 residues. CDR3 sequence: CASSDLRTGVLDSPLHF. Written as DNA, the CDR3 is TGTGCCAGCAGTGATTTAAGAACAGGGGTGTTAGATTCACCCCTCCACTTT.

This clone was observed a few times. This chain links TRBV5-8 with TRBJ1-1; 8 positions match TRBD1. There are 15 residues in the CDR3. CDR1 is SGHTS, CDR2 YDEGEE, per germline. Trimming at V came to 4 bases and at J to 1 base, leaving 6 bases not matched to a gene. This chain's CDR3 is CASSPRDRPNTEAFF. CDR3 DNA: TGTGCCAGCAGCCCAAGGGACAGGCCGAACACTGAAGCTTTCTTT.

The V gene is TRBV30, the J gene TRBJ1-3; D is unclear. CDR1 and CDR2 from the germline V gene are GTSNPN and SVGIG (reference sequence). The V end was cut by 5 bases, the J end by 0 bases, with 11 bases between. This CDR3 is built from 14 residues. This CDR3 reads CAWRTGNSGNTIYF. The CDR3 nucleotides are TGTGCCTGGCGAACCGGTAACTCTGGAAACACCATATATTTT.

V gene TRBV29-1 combines with J gene TRBJ2-1; 9 bases map to TRBD1. CDR3 length: 14 amino acids. Germline CDR1 and CDR2: SQVTM and ANQGSEA. V lost 6 bases to trimming and J lost 0 bases; unmatched junction nucleotides: 3. CDR3 nucleotides: TGCAGCGTAGGGACAGGGAGCTCCTACAATGAGCAGTTCTTC. Its translation is CSVGTGSSYNEQFF.

The chain is built from TRBV25-1 and TRBJ1-1, with TRBD1 identical over 10 bases. The CDR3 consists of 15 residues. Germline loops: CDR1 MGHDK, CDR2 SYGVNS. V dropped 4 bases and J dropped 6; count of bases not matched to a gene: 8. This CDR3 reads CASSVPGQGSPEAFF. CDR3 bases: TGTGCCAGCAGTGTGCCGGGACAGGGGAGCCCTGAAGCTTTCTTT.

The genes are TRBV2 and TRBJ1-1; 7 nucleotides line up with TRBD1. V trimming: 2 bases; J trimming: 4 bases; junction bases outside the gene matches: 10. Germline lookup yields CDR1 SNHLY and CDR2 FYNNEI. The CDR3 is made up of 16 amino acids. The CDR3, as DNA: TGTGCCAGCAGTGAACGGTGGGGGGACAGATCCACTGAAGCTTTCTTT. This translates into CASSERWGDRSTEAFF.

The V gene is TRBV30, the J gene TRBJ2-4; the match to TRBD1 covers 7 bases. V was pared by 0 bases and J by 4 bases, with 3 bases of the junction left unmatched. CDR1 and CDR2 from the germline V gene are GTSNPN and SVGIG (reference sequence). This CDR3 comprises 14 residues. The CDR3 bases are TGTGCCTGGAGTGTAGGGGGCGCAAAAAACATTCAGTACTTC. Translating gives CAWSVGGAKNIQYF.

The chain couples TRBV19 to TRBJ2-5; weak D call: TRBD2 (6 bases). Germline V gives CDR1 LNHDA, CDR2 SQIVND (reference sequence). This CDR3 contains 14 residues. Trimming stripped 1 base from V and 3 bases from J, with 9 bases between. This CDR3 reads CASSIVGGKETQYF. The CDR3 region has the DNA TGTGCCAGTAGTATAGTGGGGGGTAAAGAGACCCAGTACTTC. Full variable domain (remainder filled in from reference TRBV19 and TRBJ2-5): DGGITQSPKYLFRKEGQNVTLSCEQNLNHDAMYWYRQDPGQGLRLIYYSQIVNDFQKGDIAEGYSVSREKKESFPLTVTSAQKNPTAFYLCASSIVGGKETQYFGPGTRLLVL.

This chain's CDR3 is CASSRMGQINYGYTF. In DNA, the CDR3 is TGTGCCAGCAGCCGGATGGGACAGATCAACTATGGCTACACCTTC. The V and J genes are TRBV6-5 and TRBJ1-2, with 7 bases identical to TRBD1. V trimming: 6 bases; J trimming: 2 bases; junction bases outside the gene matches: 9. Germline V gene sequence: CDR1 MNHEY, CDR2 SVGAGI. The CDR3 is 15 residues long.

This chain uses TRBV12-2 with TRBJ2-6; the table calls TRBD1, which could not be checked here. TRBV12-2 is designated a pseudogene. The CDR3 runs to 16 residues. CDR3 nucleotides: TGTGCAAGTCGCAGGCGACAGGGGATTAGGGCCAACGTCCTGACTTTC. Translated: CASRRRQGIRANVLTF.

This clone came up a few times. The rearrangement links TRBV7-6 to TRBJ2-5; weak D call: TRBD1 (6 bases). Trimming left V 4 bases short and J 2 bases short, with 26 bases between. Germline loops: CDR1 SGHVS, CDR2 FNYEAQ. The CDR3 runs 19 residues. The CDR3 loop is CASSWNNPGATRIQETQYF. CDR3 in DNA: TGTGCCAGCAGCTGGAACAATCCAGGGGCAACCAGAATTCAAGAGACCCAGTACTTC.

This rearrangement joins TRBV3-1 (or the pseudogene TRBV3-2) to TRBJ1-1, with a tentative D call TRBD1 (6 bases). The V end lost 8 bases, the J end lost 5 bases, and 15 bases lay between the germline ends. The germline V gene encodes CDR1 LGHDT and CDR2 YNNKEL (reference sequence). The CDR3 is 13 amino acids. This CDR3 reads CASRNRVGTEAFF. In DNA form, the CDR3 reads TGTGCCAGCCGCAACAGGGTAGGGACTGAAGCTTTCTTT.

The V call is TRBV6-5, the J call TRBJ2-5, with 11 bases fitting TRBD1. The CDR3 sequence is 15 residues long. Germline CDR1 MNHEY, CDR2 SVGAGI. V trimming: 5 bases; J trimming: 4 bases; junction bases outside the gene matches: 6. In nucleotides, the CDR3 is TGTGCCAGCAGTCAGGACAGGGGGCTGGGAGAGACCCAGTACTTC. Translating gives CASSQDRGLGETQYF.

This chain joins TRBV6-6 and TRBJ2-2; 9 bases agree with TRBD1. From germline, CDR1 is MNHNY and CDR2 SVGAGI (reference sequence). The CDR3 is 16 residues long. V was pared by 2 bases and J by 3 bases, with 4 bases of the junction left unmatched. The CDR3 sequence: CASSYTGTGHTGELFF. The CDR3 region has the DNA TGTGCCAGCAGTTACACCGGGACAGGGCACACCGGGGAGCTGTTTTTT.

The gene calls are TRBV3-1 (or the pseudogene TRBV3-2) and TRBJ2-1, with TRBD2 identical over 8 bases. CDR1 is LGHDT and CDR2 is YNNKEL in the germline V gene (reference sequence). V trimming: 3 bases; J trimming: 11 bases; junction bases outside the gene matches: 12. This CDR3 is 15 amino acids long. The CDR3 sequence is CASSHSPKRGGQQFF. DNA for the CDR3: TGTGCCAGCAGCCACTCCCCTAAGCGCGGGGGGCAGCAGTTCTTC.

The chain carries TRBV4-1 and TRBJ1-2; TRBD1 matches 12 bases. Germline lookup yields CDR1 MGHRA and CDR2 YSYEKL. V was pared by 3 bases and J by 7 bases, with 15 bases of the junction left unmatched. The length of the CDR3 is 18 residues. In nucleotides, the CDR3 is TGCGCCAGCAGCCACTTACTCCGGGACAGGGGGCCGGGTAGTGGCTACACCTTC. It codes for CASSHLLRDRGPGSGYTF.

This clone was seen only a few times. CDR3 coding DNA: TGTGCCAGCAGTCTAAGCGGGGCTAGCACAGATACGCAGTATTTT. As protein: CASSLSGASTDTQYF. The rearrangement joins TRBV6-5 to TRBJ2-3; 7 bases fit TRBD2. The germline CDR1 and CDR2 sequences are MNHEY and SVGAGI. With 5 bases clipped from V and 0 bases from J, the junction kept 5 bases outside the gene matches. The CDR3 is 15 amino acids.